This entry describes one TCR beta chain. Some clones are missing from TCRdb's copy, which holds only in-frame ones; the method was immunoSEQ multiplex PCR. The sample shows 150,000 to 200,000 clones, 75% to 85% of them seen only once. In germline, CDR1 is SQVTM, CDR2 ANQGSEA. Unmatched junction bases numbered 16, after V lost 3 bases and J lost 9 bases. The length of the CDR3 is 16 residues. This specimen belongs to a study of blood T cell repertoires in COVID-19. Study-wide context: Acute and convalescent COVID-19 samples came from the United States, Italy and Spain. Sources were T cells, B-cell-depleted T cells, or PBMCs; the material itself was cDNA or gDNA.

Grouping used clinical history reported by participants in a survey and questionnaire. This clonotype originated in an older woman who had recovered from COVID-19. The sequenced sample was PBMCs or T cells enriched from blood (not recorded which). The J gene is TRBJ2-1, the V gene TRBV29-1, with 8 bases fitting TRBD2. For the CDR3, the DNA is TGCAGCGTTGAGCTCAGCGAGCGGGGGAAGGGACGTGAGCAGTTCTTC. Protein product: CSVELSERGKGREQFF.